This is a list of T cell receptor beta chains from one sample in a study of cytomegalovirus exposure and HLA in healthy donors. Clones were sequenced by immunoSEQ multiplex PCR, and TCRdb holds only the in-frame ones, with some missing. The sample records more than 140,000 clones, over 60% being singletons. Sequencing input: PBMCs. The receptors were sampled from a male donor in good health and CMV-seronegative. Each CDR3 is given with its conserved first and last residue. A D gene is named only where the DNA matches it firmly. Clone size, where shown, is once, few, many, or a class for clones that have expanded.

once TRBJ1-1 TRBD1 TRBV5-1 CASSSGQGLLNTEAFF TGCGCCAGCAGCTCCGGACAGGGTCTTTTGAACACTGAAGCTTTCTTT
NA TRBJ1-6 NA TRBV4-3 CASSQQGYGSPLHF TGCGCCAGCAGCCAACAGGGGTACGGTTCACCCCTCCACTTT
NA TRBJ2-2 TRBD2 TRBV6-5 CASSLGRTGELFF TGTGCCAGCAGTCTCGGGAGGACCGGGGAGCTGTTTTTT
NA TRBJ2-7 NA TRBV30 CAWSVLNEQYF TGTGCCTGGAGTGTACTTAACGAGCAGTACTTC
NA TRBJ1-2 NA TRBV25-1 CASSESGRQGDYGYTF TGTGCCAGCAGTGAATCAGGCCGGCAGGGCGACTATGGCTACACCTTC
NA TRBJ2-1 TRBD2 TRBV19 CASLLGLAGPPYNEQFF TGTGCCAGCCTACTCGGACTAGCGGGACCGCCCTACAATGAGCAGTTCTTC
once TRBJ2-1 TRBD2 TRBV5-6 CASSLAGGRVF TGTGCCAGCAGCCTAGCGGGGGGGCGTGTCTTC
NA TRBJ2-3 TRBD2 TRBV9 CASSDRLAGSGDTQYF TGTGCCAGCAGCGACAGACTAGCGGGAAGCGGAGATACGCAGTATTTT
NA TRBJ2-1 TRBD1 TRBV5-4 CASSWDREDEQFF TGTGCCAGCAGCTGGGACAGGGAGGATGAGCAGTTCTTC
NA TRBJ1-2 NA TRBV6-1 CASSEALTAPSVGYTF TGTGCCAGCAGTGAAGCGCTGACGGCCCCCAGCGTGGGCTACACCTTC
NA TRBJ1-3 NA TRBV7-9 CASTMAGASGNTIYF TGTGCCAGCACAATGGCGGGGGCGTCTGGAAACACCATATATTTT
NA TRBJ2-1 TRBD2 TRBV27 CASSFGTSLTMRQFF TGTGCCAGCAGTTTCGGGACTAGTCTTACAATGAGGCAGTTCTTC
NA TRBJ2-7 TRBD2 TRBV29-1 CSVLTSGSYEQYF TGCAGCGTCCTGACTAGCGGGAGCTACGAGCAGTACTTC
NA TRBJ1-6 TRBD1 TRBV27 CASSLQGAIYNSPLHF TGTGCCAGCAGTTTACAGGGGGCCATCTATAATTCACCCCTCCACTTT
once TRBJ2-5 NA TRBV2 CASSEGARAGETQYF TGTGCCAGCAGTGAAGGGGCCAGGGCTGGGGAGACCCAGTACTTC
NA TRBJ1-1 TRBD1 TRBV5-1 CASSLGGQRSTEAFF TGCGCCAGCAGCTTGGGGGGACAGAGATCCACTGAAGCTTTCTTT
NA TRBJ1-3 NA TRBV30 CAFFRGGLTGNTIYF TGTGCCTTCTTTAGGGGGGGCCTGACTGGAAACACCATATATTTT
NA TRBJ2-3 NA TRBV7-9 CASRKGGTQYF TGTGCCAGCAGGAAAGGGGGTACGCAGTATTTT
NA TRBJ2-4 NA TRBV5-1 CASSLGGEKNIQYF TGCGCCAGCAGCTTGGGGGGGGAAAAAAACATTCAGTACTTC
NA TRBJ1-1 TRBD1 TRBV25-1 CASSERGQGKWNTEAFF TGTGCCAGCAGTGAAAGGGGACAGGGAAAATGGAACACTGAAGCTTTCTTT
NA TRBJ1-1 NA TRBV7-9 CSSSWTEAEAFF TGTTCCAGCAGCTGGACTGAGGCTGAAGCTTTCTTT
NA TRBJ1-1 NA TRBV29-1 CSVWGQNGGVRGEAFF TGCAGCGTCTGGGGCCAAAATGGGGGGGTAAGGGGTGAAGCTTTCTTT